The clone carrying this T cell receptor beta chain was counted only a few times. Antigen: not known. The source of the sample is a study of shared clonotypes between healthy human individuals. Study in general: Donor ages ranged 18 to 49 years: a couple of women, a few men.

Findings and caveats of the study: Rarefaction curves obtained for sorted subsets showed sequencing incomplete despite large depth.

V lost 6 bases and J lost 1, with 3 bases in between. The CDR3 is made up of 11 amino acids. Germline V lookup: CDR1 SQVTM, CDR2 ANQGSEA. Assay runs were performed at deep level. The genomic DNA of each subset was split evenly across several immunoSEQ plates. Repertoires were generated with immunoSEQ multiplex PCR, while TCRdb's copy carries only in-frame clones and drops some. The repertoire has approximately 640,000 clones, approximately 75% of them found once; the top ten carry roughly 1.8%. Sequenced: memory CD4+ T cells sorted from blood. Subset specified: CD45RA-negative fraction. The chain combines TRBV29-1 with TRBJ2-2, with D unclear. This clonotype was obtained from a woman aged 25 to 39 in good health. The CDR3 DNA is TGCAGCGTCATGAACACCGGGGAGCTGTTTTTT. Encoded protein: CSVMNTGELFF.